Below are 16 T cell receptor beta chains sequenced from a single sample in a study of blood T cell repertoires in COVID-19. Clones were sequenced by immunoSEQ multiplex PCR, and TCRdb holds only the in-frame ones, with some missing. The sample lists 100,000 to 150,000 clones; roughly 84% were seen once. Sequences were obtained from peripheral blood. The origin of the receptors is a woman younger than 45 who had recovered from COVID-19.

This clone was picked up a small number of times. The chain carries TRBV27 and TRBJ2-7; the match to TRBD1 covers 8 bases. The CDR3 is made up of 12 amino acids. The ends lost 6 bases at V and 3 bases at J; junction bases unmatched: 1. The V gene's germline CDR1 is MNHEY and CDR2 SMNVEV (reference sequence). The CDR3 reads CASRDRGYEQYF. CDR3 nucleotides: TGTGCCAGCAGAGACAGGGGCTACGAGCAGTACTTC.

This chain links TRBV24-1 with TRBJ1-2, with D unclear. The CDR3 is 14 amino acids. V gave up 7 bases and J gave up 2 bases, with 13 bases separating them. CDR1 is KGHDR and CDR2 is SFDVKD in the germline V gene. The CDR3 DNA follows: TGTGCCACCAGCAACAGCCTCCCAAACTATGGCTACACCTTC. It translates to CATSNSLPNYGYTF.

The J gene is TRBJ2-7, the V gene TRBV6-5; D remains ambiguous. V dropped 5 bases and J dropped 0 bases, with 11 bases sitting between them. The length of the CDR3 is 14 residues. The germline V gene encodes CDR1 MNHEY and CDR2 SVGAGI. The CDR3 nucleotides read TGTGCCAGCAGTCCTTATAGACTCTCCTACGAGCAGTACTTC. Amino acid sequence: CASSPYRLSYEQYF.

The J gene is TRBJ2-7, the V gene TRBV29-1, with a possible D match to TRBD1 (6 bases). Germline lookup yields CDR1 SQVTM and CDR2 ANQGSEA. V was pared by 6 bases and J by 6 bases, with 18 bases between. This CDR3 is built from 13 residues. Here the CDR3 reads CSVEGQGSSEQYF. In DNA, the CDR3 is TGCAGCGTCGAGGGGCAGGGGTCAAGCGAGCAGTACTTC.

The chain has TRBV9 and TRBJ1-6, with 8 nucleotides matching TRBD1. CDR3 length: 16 amino acids. With 2 bases clipped from V and 6 bases from J, the junction kept 7 bases outside the gene matches. Per germline, CDR1 SGDLS and CDR2 YYNGEE. CDR3 bases: TGTGCCAGCAGCGTCGCAGGGGGCCCGGGTAATTCACCCCTCCACTTT. Translated, it gives CASSVAGGPGNSPLHF.

J is TRBJ2-1 and V is TRBV2; TRBD2 matches at 7 bases. Germline V gene data show CDR1 as SNHLY and CDR2 as FYNNEI. This CDR3 spans 14 amino acids. V was pared by 6 bases and J by 6 bases, with 8 bases of the junction left unmatched. The CDR3 sequence is CASSRLGGGNEQFF. The CDR3 DNA reads TGTGCCAGCAGCCGACTTGGGGGGGGCAATGAGCAGTTCTTC.

V is TRBV2 and J is TRBJ2-7, with 9 bases fitting TRBD1. Germline V gene data show CDR1 as SNHLY and CDR2 as FYNNEI. The V gene end was trimmed by 6 bases and the J gene end by 3 bases; junction bases not matched to a gene: 12. This CDR3 is built from 16 residues. CDR3 sequence reads: CASRDYTGGRIYEQYF. For the CDR3, the DNA is TGTGCCAGCAGGGATTATACAGGGGGCCGTATCTACGAGCAGTACTTC.

This clone was found a few times. The CDR3 loop is CASSTLQGNTEAFF. CDR3 nucleotides: TGTGCCAGCAGCACGTTACAGGGGAACACTGAAGCTTTCTTT. The chain recombines TRBV5-6 with TRBJ1-1, with D perhaps TRBD1 (6 bases). The germline gives CDR1 SGHDT, CDR2 YYEEEE. V dropped 4 bases and J dropped 1 base, with 11 bases sitting between them. The CDR3 consists of 14 residues.

The rearrangement uses TRBV7-8 and TRBJ2-2; no clear D gene. CDR3 length: 15 amino acids. Looked up from germline, CDR1 is SGHVS and CDR2 is FQNEAQ. V lost 1 base and J lost 4, with 10 bases in between. The CDR3 reads CASSLEAPSTGELFF. The CDR3, as DNA: TGTGCCAGCAGCTTAGAAGCGCCTAGCACCGGGGAGCTGTTTTTT.

This clone was seen once. CDR3 loop: CASSWGTGGRSTEAFF. The DNA for the CDR3 is TGTGCCAGCAGCTGGGGGACAGGAGGGCGTAGTACTGAAGCTTTCTTT. This chain joins TRBV5-4 and TRBJ1-1; 8 bases are shared with TRBD1. This CDR3 is built from 16 residues. Germline loops: CDR1 SGHNT, CDR2 YYREEE (reference sequence). The V segment lost 3 bases and the J segment 5 bases; nucleotides outside the gene matches: 12. Combining the CDR3 with reference TRBV5-4 and TRBJ1-1 gives the whole variable domain ETGVTQSPTHLIKTRGQQVTLRCSSQSGHNTVSWYQQALGQGPQFIFQYYREEENGRGNFPPRFSGLQFPNYSSELNVNALELDDSALYLCASSWGTGGRSTEAFFGQGTRLTVV.

As for this clone: The sample holds other DNA sequences that translate to the same CDR3. V gene TRBV6-5 combines with J gene TRBJ2-7; 7 bases are a match to TRBD1. The CDR3 has 13 residues. Losses at the gene ends were 6 bases for V and 3 bases for J; bases not matched to a gene: 5. Germline assignment: CDR1 MNHEY and CDR2 SVGAGI. This CDR3 reads CASSHRDSYEQYF. The CDR3 nucleotides read TGTGCCAGCAGCCACCGGGACAGCTACGAGCAGTACTTC.

This chain links TRBV6-5 with TRBJ2-7; 8 bases line up with TRBD2. Germline V gene data show CDR1 as MNHEY and CDR2 as SVGAGI. The V segment lost 6 bases and the J segment 1 base; nucleotides outside the gene matches: 5. The CDR3 is 14 residues long. In DNA form, the CDR3 reads TGTGCCAGCAGCCGTAGCGGGACGTCCTACGAGCAGTACTTC. Translation: CASSRSGTSYEQYF.

This clone occurred a few times. The V call is TRBV10-3, the J call TRBJ1-1, with TRBD1 as a possible D gene (5 bases). This CDR3 spans 11 amino acids. Germline CDR1 is ENHRY and CDR2 is SYGVKD. Trimming took off 5 bases at V and 5 bases at J, with 6 bases between the two ends. The DNA for the CDR3 is TGTGCCATCAGTAAGGGGACTGAAGCTTTCTTT. Translating gives CAISKGTEAFF.

CDR3 sequence (DNA): TGTGCCAGCAGTGTTAGGCCCGCGACAGGGGGAAGAATGAACACTGAAGCTTTCTTT. It specifies CASSVRPATGGRMNTEAFF. This chain links TRBV6-1 with TRBJ1-1; TRBD1 matches at 9 bases. CDR1 MNHNS and CDR2 SASEGT come from the germline V gene. J lost 0 bases, V lost 4 bases, and 15 bases had no gene match. CDR3 length: 19 residues.

V gene TRBV5-1 combines with J gene TRBJ2-2; no definite D call. Trimming stripped 0 bases from V and 0 bases from J, with 6 bases between. Germline loops: CDR1 SGHRS, CDR2 YFSETQ. The CDR3 consists of 15 residues. CDR3 protein: CASSLAGSNTGELFF. In DNA, the CDR3 is TGCGCCAGCAGCTTGGCAGGTTCGAACACCGGGGAGCTGTTTTTT.

V usage is TRBV11-2 and J usage is TRBJ2-1; 7 bases align to TRBD2. This CDR3 has 13 residues. V was pared by 4 bases and J by 5 bases, with 2 bases of the junction left unmatched. Germline assignment: CDR1 SGHAT and CDR2 FQNNGV. As DNA, the CDR3 is TGTGCCAGCAGCTCTGGGAGGGACAATGAGCAGTTCTTC. Protein sequence: CASSSGRDNEQFF.